Only a few counts were recorded for the clone carrying this TCR beta chain. The antigen is unknown. These data belong to a study of response to subunit inactivated influenza vaccine. Study results and caveats: It was the authors' suggestion that each seasonal influenza vaccination recruits few new T cells.

Each CDR3 protein gets one entry after TCRdb re-called the RT-PCR reads with MiXCR. The sample contains 500,000 to 600,000 distinct CDR3 sequences, 12% of which appear only once. The source material was PBMCs from blood, sampled on the day of vaccination. The clonotype originates from a man aged 45-60 years who received an inactivated influenza vaccine.

The CDR3 sequence is CASSATAGSYNEQFF. CDR3 DNA: TGTGCCAGCAGCGCGACGGCCGGGTCCTACAATGAGCAGTTCTTC. The chain employs TRBV5-5 and TRBJ2-1, with D uncertain. Between the trimmed V and J ends, which lost 4 bases and 1 base, there was a span of 12 bases. The germline V gene encodes CDR1 SGHKS and CDR2 YYEKEE (reference sequence). This CDR3 is 15 amino acids long.